The 23 T cell receptor beta chains below were found in one sample sequenced in a study of vaccination effects on CD4 cells after COVID-19 (dated by TCRdb to the early 2020s). After about 10 days of culture, CD4+ T cells were isolated with the EasySep CD4+ T cell isolation kit. Each participant got two doses of an mRNA SARS-CoV-2 vaccine, either BNT162b2 or mRNA-1273. Libraries came from the immunoSEQ multiplex PCR assay. TCRdb limited this immuneACCESS table to in-frame rearrangements with V and J called. A share of clones is missing; checked studies link under half to unresolved V genes, and the rest is unexplained. In this sample the table shows 57,000 or so clones, around 73% of which occur a single time. The ten largest clones represent 3.5% to 5% of the sample. The antigens these receptors bind are not known. Here the sequenced sample was CD4+ T cells from PBMCs cultured without peptide, taken after COVID-19 vaccination. These receptors all come from a human donor who received a COVID-19 vaccine.

The CDR3 DNA is TGTGCCATCAGTGTGGACAGGGGGGGCGAAAAACTGTTTTTT. This translates into CAISVDRGGEKLFF. The chain is built from TRBV10-3 and TRBJ1-4; TRBD1 agrees at 10 bases. Germline V gives CDR1 ENHRY, CDR2 SYGVKD. J gave up 8 bases and V 4 bases, and 4 bases lay outside the gene matches. The CDR3 has 14 amino acids.

This clone was counted a few times. This rearrangement joins TRBV19 to TRBJ2-1, with 9 bases fitting TRBD2. J gave up 2 bases and V 1 base, and 9 bases lay outside the gene matches. Germline V gives CDR1 LNHDA, CDR2 SQIVND (reference sequence). This CDR3 comprises 18 residues. CDR3 DNA sequence: TGTGCCAGTAGTATAGGGTGGCGCGGGAGGGGAGCCTACAATGAGCAGTTCTTC. Protein product: CASSIGWRGRGAYNEQFF.

The chain carries TRBV6-1 and TRBJ2-3; D gene unclear. The ends were cut back, 4 bases at V and 0 bases at J, with 14 bases in the middle. The CDR3 has 16 residues. Looked up from germline, CDR1 is MNHNS and CDR2 is SASEGT. CDR3 in amino acids: CASSGKIRISTDTQYF. Written as DNA, the CDR3 is TGTGCCAGCAGTGGAAAGATCAGGATTAGCACAGATACGCAGTATTTT.

The chain employs TRBV5-4 and TRBJ1-2; D uncertain. The CDR3 consists of 14 residues. CDR1 is SGHNT, CDR2 YYREEE, per germline (reference sequence). The V end was cut by 4 bases, the J end by 4 bases, with 14 bases between. The CDR3 reads CASSRHGGPYGYTF. The CDR3 DNA follows: TGTGCCAGCAGCCGTCACGGCGGACCCTATGGCTACACCTTC.

The V gene is TRBV6-6, the J gene TRBJ2-7, with D possibly being TRBD1 or TRBD2 (5 bases each). The V end was cut by 5 bases, the J end by 6 bases, with 14 bases between. This CDR3 region has 13 residues. The germline gives CDR1 MNHNY, CDR2 SVGAGI (reference sequence). CDR3 in amino acids: CASSTGPLSEQYF. In nucleotides, the CDR3 is TGTGCCAGCAGTACGGGACCCCTATCCGAGCAGTACTTC.

This chain uses TRBV7-2 with TRBJ1-1; D possibly corresponds to TRBD1 (6 bases). Trimming took off 5 bases at V and 1 base at J, with 14 bases between the two ends. Germline-derived CDR1 and CDR2 are SGHTA and FQGNSA. This CDR3 contains 15 residues. The CDR3 region has the DNA TGTGCCAGCAGCCCACACGGAGGGGGGAACACTGAAGCTTTCTTT. Translating it yields CASSPHGGGNTEAFF.

The chain carries TRBV5-1 and TRBJ2-1; D may be TRBD1 or TRBD2 (6 bases each). Trimming stripped 0 bases from V and 7 bases from J, with 14 bases between. This CDR3 contains 15 residues. Germline CDR1 reads SGHRS; CDR2 reads YFSETQ. Here the CDR3 reads CASSLVHQGGNEQFF. The DNA of the CDR3 is TGCGCCAGCAGCTTGGTTCATCAAGGGGGGAATGAGCAGTTCTTC. Full variable domain (remainder filled in from reference TRBV5-1 and TRBJ2-1): KAGVTQTPRYLIKTRGQQVTLSCSPISGHRSVSWYQQTPGQGLQFLFEYFSETQRNKGNFPGRFSGRQFSNSRSEMNVSTLELGDSALYLCASSLVHQGGNEQFFGPGTRLTVL.

The chain carries TRBV7-2 and TRBJ2-2, with D unclear. Trimming pared 0 bases from V and 6 bases from J, leaving 8 bases between. Germline CDR1 is SGHTA and CDR2 is FQGNSA. The CDR3 is 14 residues long. The CDR3 DNA reads as TGTGCCAGCAGCTTAGCTCCCCAATCCGGGGAGCTGTTTTTT. Translating it yields CASSLAPQSGELFF.

The chain uses TRBV30 and TRBJ1-4; 7 bases agree with TRBD1. CDR1 and CDR2 (germline): GTSNPN, SVGIG (reference sequence). The CDR3 has 14 amino acids. J was trimmed by 4 bases and V by 4 bases; bases with no gene match: 6. This chain's CDR3 is CAWNRQGLNEKLFF. The CDR3 nucleotides are TGTGCCTGGAACCGACAGGGCCTTAATGAAAAACTGTTTTTT.

The chain combines TRBV28 with TRBJ1-1; 9 positions match TRBD1. CDR1 is MDHEN and CDR2 is SYDVKM in the germline V gene. With V trimmed by 9 bases and J by 4 bases, 3 bases remained unmatched. This CDR3 has 12 amino acids. The CDR3: CASGTGPTEAFF. The DNA of the CDR3 is TGTGCCAGTGGGACAGGGCCCACTGAAGCTTTCTTT.

The V call is TRBV19, the J call TRBJ2-3; perhaps TRBD2 as D (6 bases). The CDR3 runs to 16 residues. Trimming stripped 3 bases from V and 0 bases from J, with 13 bases between. Germline V gene sequence: CDR1 LNHDA, CDR2 SQIVND (reference sequence). CDR3 nucleotide sequence: TGTGCCAGTAGTATGCGCGCGGGGCACAGCACAGATACGCAGTATTTT. It translates to CASSMRAGHSTDTQYF.

The chain is built from TRBV9 and TRBJ1-2; D not resolved. Looked up from germline, CDR1 is SGDLS and CDR2 is YYNGEE. CDR3 length: 14 residues. The V and J ends lost 0 bases and 5 bases respectively, with 11 bases between them. Written as DNA, the CDR3 is TGTGCCAGCAGCGTAGCGGTAAATGCGTATGGCTACACCTTC. Amino acid sequence: CASSVAVNAYGYTF. Variable domain in full (rest from reference TRBV9 and TRBJ1-2): DSGVTQTPKHLITATGQRVTLRCSPRSGDLSVYWYQQSLDQGLQFLIQYYNGEERAKGNILERFSAQQFPDLHSELNLSSLELGDSALYFCASSVAVNAYGYTFGSGTRLTVV.

The chain couples TRBV12-3 or TRBV12-4 to TRBJ2-2; D remains ambiguous. Trimming stripped 6 bases from V and 4 bases from J, with 9 bases between. CDR3 size: 13 residues. The CDR3 reads CASSYGFTGELFF. The CDR3 region has the DNA TGTGCCAGCAGCTATGGCTTCACCGGGGAGCTGTTTTTT.

The V call is TRBV12-3 or TRBV12-4, the J call TRBJ2-1; TRBD2 agrees at 7 bases. The CDR3 is 13 residues long. Trimming removed 8 bases from V and 5 bases from J; junction bases left unmatched: 6. CDR3 coding DNA: TGTGCCAGCTCGGCGGGGGTTAACAATGAGCAGTTCTTC. Encoded protein: CASSAGVNNEQFF.

This chain links TRBV3-1 (or the pseudogene TRBV3-2) with TRBJ2-1; D not resolved. Germline V gives CDR1 LGHDT, CDR2 YNNKEL (reference sequence). The CDR3 runs to 12 residues. Between the trimmed V and J ends, which lost 4 bases and 5 bases, there was a span of 6 bases. CDR3 loop: CASSLRDNEQFF. CDR3 nucleotides: TGTGCCAGCAGCCTCCGGGACAATGAGCAGTTCTTC.

This chain joins TRBV23-1 and TRBJ2-6; D might be TRBD1 (5 bases). TRBV23-1 is an ORF, with its function uncertain. V was shortened by 5 bases and J by 4 bases, with 21 bases between the two germline ends. The length of the CDR3 is 18 residues. The DNA for the CDR3 is TGCGCCAGCAGTTCCGGTGAAGGGGCCCCCTCCGGGGCCAACGTCCTGACTTTC. Protein: CASSSGEGAPSGANVLTF.

In its sample, this clone was seen a few times. J is TRBJ2-2 and V is TRBV7-6, with 13 positions matching TRBD2. CDR1 is SGHVS and CDR2 is FNYEAQ in the germline V gene. V lost 4 bases to trimming and J lost 4 bases; unmatched junction nucleotides: 9. This CDR3 is built from 18 residues. The CDR3 protein is CASSSGTSGIVGTGELFF. The CDR3 DNA reads as TGTGCCAGCAGCTCCGGGACTAGCGGGATCGTGGGCACCGGGGAGCTGTTTTTT.

This rearrangement joins TRBV4-1 to TRBJ2-7, with 10 bases fitting TRBD1. Germline CDR1 is MGHRA and CDR2 is YSYEKL. Trimming cost V 2 bases and J 2 bases; bases outside gene matches: 9. This CDR3 comprises 17 residues. CDR3 residues: CASSQSDLGTGAYEQYF. CDR3 sequence (DNA): TGCGCCAGCAGCCAAAGCGATCTCGGGACAGGGGCCTACGAGCAGTACTTC.

V is TRBV29-1 and J is TRBJ2-5, with D tentatively TRBD1 (6 bases). V was pared by 4 bases and J by 5 bases, with 14 bases between. The germline CDR1 and CDR2 sequences are SQVTM and ANQGSEA. The CDR3 length is 13 residues. CDR3 DNA sequence: TGCAGCGTTGGGGGCAGGGGCGGGGAGACCCAGTACTTC. It is translated as CSVGGRGGETQYF.

The V gene is TRBV4-2, the J gene TRBJ2-1, with 14 bases fitting TRBD2. Germline V CDR1 and CDR2: LGHNA, YNFKEQ. With V trimmed by 4 bases and J by 8 bases, 7 bases remained unmatched. CDR3 length: 16 amino acids. In nucleotides, the CDR3 is TGTGCCAGCAGCCTTCTGGGGACTAGCGGGAGCCATGAGCAGTTCTTC. Protein product: CASSLLGTSGSHEQFF.

The gene calls are TRBV4-2 and TRBJ1-2; maybe TRBD1 (5 bases). CDR3 length: 16 residues. Germline CDR1 reads LGHNA; CDR2 reads YNFKEQ. V was trimmed by 3 bases and J by 4 bases, leaving 18 bases between them. The CDR3 nucleotides read TGTGCCAGCAGCCACGAGAAACCTACAGGAGCCTATGGCTACACCTTC. Amino acid sequence: CASSHEKPTGAYGYTF.

The gene calls are TRBV10-3 and TRBJ1-2; TRBD1 is a possible D gene (6 bases). The CDR3 is 14 amino acids. CDR1 is ENHRY and CDR2 is SYGVKD in the germline V gene. Trimming took off 3 bases at V and 7 bases at J, with 15 bases between the two ends. The CDR3 DNA is TGTGCCATCAGTGATCTGGACAGTAGACTTGGCTACACCTTC. Translating it yields CAISDLDSRLGYTF.

In its sample, this clone was seen a few times. This chain links TRBV7-8 with TRBJ1-1; TRBD1 matches at 8 bases. Germline-derived CDR1 and CDR2 are SGHVS and FQNEAQ. This CDR3 has 16 residues. V trimming: 5 bases; J trimming: 0 bases; junction bases outside the gene matches: 8. The CDR3, as DNA: TGTGCCAGCAGCCTCTCAGGGGGCTTACTGAACACTGAAGCTTTCTTT. It encodes CASSLSGGLLNTEAFF.